This note documents a single TCR beta chain sequence. Data came from immunoSEQ multiplex PCR; TCRdb stores just in-frame clones and leaves some out. Of 100,000 or so clones in the sample, roughly nine tenths were seen once. The data were obtained in a study of control samples from healthy donors and cancer patients. CDR1 is MNHEY, CDR2 SVGAGI, per germline. The V gene lost 6 bases and the J gene lost 4 bases, with 15 bases spanning the gap. CDR3 size: 14 residues. The sequenced sample consisted of blood. The TCR sequence derives from a woman in her 30s in good health. The rearrangement joins TRBV6-5 to TRBJ1-1, with D perhaps matching TRBD1 (5 bases). CDR3 amino acids: CASRVTIGATEAFF. DNA of the CDR3: TGTGCCAGCAGAGTTACAATAGGGGCCACTGAAGCTTTCTTT.